One and the same sample provided the 32 T cell receptor beta chains below, sequenced in a study of cytomegalovirus exposure and HLA in healthy donors. Use of 60 Vbeta and 13 Jbeta primers characterized the PCR. Sequenced by immunoSEQ multiplex PCR; TCRdb stores in-frame clones only, minus some. The table records 100,000 to 150,000 clones, approximately 90% of them present only once. Source material: PBMCs. All receptors come from a woman aged 30 to 39 in good health and CMV-seronegative.

The V gene is TRBV7-8, the J gene TRBJ2-5, with D possibly being TRBD2 (5 bases). The CDR3 spans 13 residues. The V end was cut by 1 base, the J end by 4 bases, with 7 bases between. The V gene's germline CDR1 is SGHVS and CDR2 FQNEAQ. CDR3 nucleotide sequence: TGTGCCAGCAGCTTAGTAAGCGGAGAGACCCAGTACTTC. Translated, it gives CASSLVSGETQYF.

The V call is TRBV7-6, the J call TRBJ2-2, with a weak D call TRBD1 (6 bases). Germline CDR1 and CDR2: SGHVS and FNYEAQ. This CDR3 is 14 amino acids long. V lost 4 bases and J lost 5, with 11 bases in between. The CDR3 DNA reads TGTGCCAGCAGCTACCTTACAGGGACCGGGGAGCTGTTTTTT. Residues: CASSYLTGTGELFF.

The gene calls are TRBV11-2 and TRBJ1-1; a weak D match, TRBD1 (6 bases). Germline loops: CDR1 SGHAT, CDR2 FQNNGV. V was clipped by 5 bases and J by 3 bases, with 16 bases between them. There are 15 residues in the CDR3. In nucleotides, the CDR3 is TGTGCCAGCAGCCTTGGACAGCAAGGCGACACTGAAGCTTTCTTT. It encodes CASSLGQQGDTEAFF.

In this sample, this clone turned up once. This chain links TRBV30 with TRBJ1-5, with D unresolved. Between the trimmed V and J ends, which lost 1 base and 15 bases, there was a span of 16 bases. Germline loops: CDR1 GTSNPN, CDR2 SVGIG (reference sequence). This CDR3 region has 12 residues. The CDR3 bases are TGTGCCTGGAGTGGTCCTGGGAGCGGTTTGCATTTT. It is translated as CAWSGPGSGLHF.

The chain recombines TRBV11-2 with TRBJ2-3; D ambiguous. Trimming took off 4 bases at V and 0 bases at J, with 8 bases between the two ends. Looked up from germline, CDR1 is SGHAT and CDR2 is FQNNGV. The CDR3 runs to 14 residues. As DNA, the CDR3 is TGTGCCAGCAGCTCTACGACTAGCACAGATACGCAGTATTTT. Protein product: CASSSTTSTDTQYF. Using reference TRBV11-2 and TRBJ2-3 for the parts outside the CDR3, the full variable domain is EAGVAQSPRYKIIEKRQSVAFWCNPISGHATLYWYQQILGQGPKLLIQFQNNGVVDDSQLPKDRFSAERLKGVDSTLKIQPAKLEDSAVYLCASSSTTSTDTQYFGPGTRLTVL.

The chain couples TRBV27 to TRBJ2-3; D possibly corresponds to TRBD1 (6 bases). CDR3 length equals 16 residues. The germline CDR1 and CDR2 sequences are MNHEY and SMNVEV (reference sequence). The V end was cut by 0 bases, the J end by 2 bases, with 12 bases between. The CDR3 DNA reads as TGTGCCAGCAGTTTATCAACAGGGCCAACCACAGATACGCAGTATTTT. Translated, it gives CASSLSTGPTTDTQYF.

V is TRBV19 and J is TRBJ1-2, with D possibly being TRBD1 (6 bases). The CDR3 sequence is 15 residues long. CDR1 is LNHDA and CDR2 is SQIVND in the germline V gene (reference sequence). With 7 bases removed from V and 4 bases from J, the gap between germline ends came to 19 bases. CDR3 protein: CASTIQRGSGYGYTF. CDR3 in DNA: TGTGCCAGTACCATCCAAAGGGGGTCGGGCTATGGCTACACCTTC.

This sequence joins TRBV28 and TRBJ1-1, with a possible D match to TRBD1 (5 bases). With 6 bases removed from V and 0 bases from J, the gap between germline ends came to 26 bases. This CDR3 has 19 residues. Germline V gives CDR1 MDHEN, CDR2 SYDVKM. CDR3 protein: CASRSWADAGWRMNTEAFF. The CDR3 DNA sequence: TGTGCCAGCAGGAGCTGGGCAGACGCAGGGTGGAGAATGAACACTGAAGCTTTCTTT.

The chain has TRBV7-6 and TRBJ2-2; 7 bases are shared with TRBD1. The CDR3 is made up of 17 amino acids. Trimming cost V 5 bases and J 5 bases; bases outside gene matches: 14. Germline-derived CDR1 and CDR2 are SGHVS and FNYEAQ. The CDR3 reads CASSVKPGQQSTGELFF. The CDR3 coding sequence is TGTGCCAGCAGCGTAAAACCGGGACAGCAATCTACCGGGGAGCTGTTTTTT.

This clone was seen a few times. The chain joins TRBV4-2 to TRBJ1-5; 7 bases are shared with TRBD1. The germline V gene encodes CDR1 LGHNA and CDR2 YNFKEQ. CDR3 size: 15 residues. V trimming: 1 base; J trimming: 2 bases; junction bases outside the gene matches: 2. CDR3 nucleotide sequence: TGTGCCAGCAGCCAAGGTGACAGGGGCAATCAGCCCCAGCATTTT. The encoded protein is CASSQGDRGNQPQHF.

The chain is built from TRBV18 and TRBJ2-7; 7 nucleotides agree with TRBD1. CDR1 and CDR2 from the germline V gene are KGHSH and LQKENI. CDR3 length: 13 amino acids. V gave up 3 bases and J gave up 6 bases; unmatched junction bases: 5. The CDR3 DNA sequence: TGTGCCAGCTCACCTACCTCAGGGGGCGAGCAGTACTTC. Its translation: CASSPTSGGEQYF.

This clone was recorded only once. The DNA for the CDR3 is TGTGCCAGCAGCGTCCTAGGCGGCCAAGATACGCAGTATTTT. Its translation is CASSVLGGQDTQYF. The chain carries TRBV9 and TRBJ2-3; D unclear. Per germline, CDR1 SGDLS and CDR2 YYNGEE. The V gene lost 2 bases and the J gene lost 5 bases, with 12 bases spanning the gap. The CDR3 runs 14 residues.

The chain recombines TRBV7-2 with TRBJ2-7, with D uncertain. This CDR3 has 13 amino acids. V was shortened by 1 base and J by 7 bases, with 11 bases between the two germline ends. The germline V gene has CDR1 SGHTA and CDR2 FQGNSA. This CDR3 is CASSLGASREQYF. CDR3 nucleotide sequence: TGTGCCAGCAGCTTAGGGGCCTCACGAGAGCAGTACTTC.

The chain links TRBV4-1 to TRBJ2-2; a possible D gene is TRBD2 (6 bases). Germline V gene data show CDR1 as MGHRA and CDR2 as YSYEKL. Deletions cut 1 base from V and 5 bases from J, with 14 bases between. The CDR3 runs 16 residues. The CDR3 is CASSQGLGSATGELFF. In nucleotides, the CDR3 is TGCGCCAGCAGCCAAGGTCTCGGGAGTGCGACCGGGGAGCTGTTTTTT.

The chain combines TRBV7-9 with TRBJ2-3; D call uncertain. Trimming pared 2 bases from V and 4 bases from J, leaving 4 bases between. This CDR3 comprises 12 residues. Germline V gene sequence: CDR1 SEHNR, CDR2 FQNEAQ (reference sequence). Here the CDR3 reads CASSLPADTQYF. CDR3 DNA: TGTGCCAGCAGCTTACCGGCAGATACGCAGTATTTT. The full variable domain, its missing parts supplied by reference TRBV7-9 and TRBJ2-3, is DTGVSQNPRHKITKRGQNVTFRCDPISEHNRLYWYRQTLGQGPEFLTYFQNEAQLEKSRLLSDRFSAERPKGSFSTLEIQRTEQGDSAMYLCASSLPADTQYFGPGTRLTVL.

The chain recombines TRBV9 with TRBJ2-1; 14 bases map to TRBD2. The CDR3 sequence is 15 residues long. J lost 5 bases, V lost 3 bases, and 1 base had no gene match. Germline V gene data show CDR1 as SGDLS and CDR2 as YYNGEE. The CDR3 DNA reads TGTGCCAGCAGCGGGACTAGCGGGGGGCACAATGAGCAGTTCTTC. Translated: CASSGTSGGHNEQFF.

The chain uses TRBV4-1 and TRBJ2-1; D is perhaps TRBD1 (5 bases). Germline-derived CDR1 and CDR2 are MGHRA and YSYEKL. The CDR3 length is 16 residues. V lost 4 bases, J lost 8 bases, and 21 bases lay in between. CDR3: CASSLLDTLSGDEQFF. CDR3 in DNA: TGCGCCAGCAGCCTTCTGGACACCCTATCGGGCGATGAGCAGTTCTTC.

This chain links TRBV7-9 with TRBJ1-3; D uncertain. The V end lost 8 bases, the J end lost 0 bases, and 14 bases lay between the germline ends. Looked up from germline, CDR1 is SEHNR and CDR2 is FQNEAQ (reference sequence). This CDR3 contains 15 residues. The DNA for the CDR3 is TGTGCCAGCGCTGGGGTACGGGACTCTGGAAACACCATATATTTT. This codes for CASAGVRDSGNTIYF.

V usage is TRBV28 and J usage is TRBJ2-6; unclear D gene. Between the trimmed V and J ends, which lost 7 bases and 0 bases, there was a span of 28 bases. The CDR3 runs to 21 residues. Germline V CDR1 and CDR2: MDHEN, SYDVKM. This CDR3 reads CASTLSSTSGESDSGANVLTF. DNA for the CDR3: TGTGCCAGCACCCTTTCAAGTACCTCTGGAGAGAGCGACTCTGGGGCCAACGTCCTGACTTTC.

The DNA of the CDR3 is TGTGCCAGCTCACCACGACGACAGACAGCCTACGAGCAGTACTTC. It specifies CASSPRRQTAYEQYF. This chain connects TRBV18 to TRBJ2-7, with a possible D match to TRBD1 (5 bases). Germline CDR1 and CDR2: KGHSH and LQKENI. V was shortened by 1 base and J by 2 bases, with 12 bases between the two germline ends. The CDR3 runs 15 residues.

J is TRBJ1-2 and V is TRBV7-2, with 7 positions matching TRBD1. Germline V gene data show CDR1 as SGHTA and CDR2 as FQGNSA. This CDR3 comprises 15 residues. V gave up 4 bases and J gave up 3 bases; unmatched junction bases: 8. CDR3 residues: CASSSRRQGDYGYTF. CDR3 nucleotide sequence: TGTGCCAGCAGCTCCCGGCGGCAGGGGGACTATGGCTACACCTTC.

This clone was detected only a few times. CDR3 amino acids: CASSRPGRDTEAFF. The CDR3 DNA reads as TGTGCCAGCAGCCGCCCTGGGAGAGACACTGAAGCTTTCTTT. V and J are TRBV6-6 and TRBJ1-1; no definite D call. The CDR3 runs 14 residues. CDR1 is MNHNY, CDR2 SVGAGI, per germline (reference sequence). Trimming left V 6 bases short and J 3 bases short, with 14 bases between.

The J gene is TRBJ2-2, the V gene TRBV9, with D possibly being TRBD2 (5 bases). The CDR3 runs to 16 residues. V lost 2 bases and J 2 bases, leaving 13 bases between the germline ends. Germline-derived CDR1 and CDR2 are SGDLS and YYNGEE. CDR3 bases: TGTGCCAGCAGCGTCCGCTCGGGGATAAACACCGGGGAGCTGTTTTTT. This codes for CASSVRSGINTGELFF.

This clone has a single count. This chain links TRBV28 with TRBJ2-3; tentative D call: TRBD1 (6 bases). Germline V gene lookup returns CDR1 MDHEN and CDR2 SYDVKM. The CDR3 spans 17 residues. V was cut by 10 bases and J by 3 bases, with 26 bases left in between. CDR3 residues: CATHSDVQGSQTDTQYF. Here the CDR3 DNA reads TGTGCCACCCACTCGGACGTCCAGGGGAGTCAGACAGATACGCAGTATTTT.

This clone was observed a handful of times. The chain employs TRBV4-2 and TRBJ1-1; 7 bases map to TRBD1. Germline assignment: CDR1 LGHNA and CDR2 YNFKEQ. The J segment lost 4 bases and the V segment lost 5 bases, leaving 7 bases of the junction unmatched. The CDR3 is 14 amino acids. CDR3 nucleotides: TGTGCCAGCAGCGAGAACAGGGGCGGCACTGAAGCTTTCTTT. This codes for CASSENRGGTEAFF.

The rearrangement uses TRBV19 and TRBJ1-4; possible D gene TRBD1, 6 bases. Trimming shortened V by 1 base and J by 5 bases, and 11 bases separated the two germline ends. CDR3 length: 15 amino acids. Germline V gene lookup returns CDR1 LNHDA and CDR2 SQIVND (reference sequence). The CDR3 loop reads CASSIGRQDNEKLFF. CDR3 coding DNA: TGTGCCAGTAGTATAGGAAGACAGGACAATGAAAAACTGTTTTTT. The whole variable domain, remainder taken from reference TRBV19 and TRBJ1-4, is DGGITQSPKYLFRKEGQNVTLSCEQNLNHDAMYWYRQDPGQGLRLIYYSQIVNDFQKGDIAEGYSVSREKKESFPLTVTSAQKNPTAFYLCASSIGRQDNEKLFFGSGTQLSVL.

The J gene is TRBJ1-5, the V gene TRBV6-5, with D possibly matching TRBD1 (5 bases). The CDR3 extends over 13 amino acids. Germline CDR1 reads MNHEY; CDR2 reads SVGAGI. Deletions cut 7 bases from V and 3 bases from J, with 10 bases between. The CDR3 DNA is TGTGCCAGCACTCGACAGCCCAATCAGCCCCAGCATTTT. Translation: CASTRQPNQPQHF.

The chain carries TRBV9 and TRBJ2-2; 10 nucleotides align to TRBD2. Trimming took 0 bases from V and 6 from J; bases not matched to a gene: 11. CDR1 is SGDLS and CDR2 is YYNGEE in the germline V gene. The CDR3 length is 18 residues. The CDR3 DNA sequence: TGTGCCAGCAGCGTAGAGTATGGAGTCAGCGGGGGGGCCGGGGAGCTGTTTTTT. Protein product: CASSVEYGVSGGAGELFF. The complete variable domain, with remaining parts taken from reference TRBV9 and TRBJ2-2, reads DSGVTQTPKHLITATGQRVTLRCSPRSGDLSVYWYQQSLDQGLQFLIQYYNGEERAKGNILERFSAQQFPDLHSELNLSSLELGDSALYFCASSVEYGVSGGAGELFFGEGSRLTVL.

The chain is built from TRBV5-6 and TRBJ2-7, with 7 bases matching TRBD2. The junction had 11 bases not matched to a gene; V was cut back by 6 bases and J by 2 bases. The CDR3 is 15 amino acids. Germline CDR1 SGHDT, CDR2 YYEEEE. DNA for the CDR3: TGTGCCAGCAAGATAACGGGGGGACCTACCTACGAGCAGTACTTC. It yields the protein CASKITGGPTYEQYF.

V is TRBV5-4 and J is TRBJ2-1, with 8 bases identical to TRBD2. In germline, CDR1 is SGHNT, CDR2 YYREEE (reference sequence). The CDR3 sequence is 16 residues long. V gave up 10 bases and J gave up 3 bases; unmatched junction bases: 15. This chain's CDR3 is CAARGGAGAVYNEQFF. In DNA, the CDR3 is TGTGCCGCGAGGGGGGGAGCGGGAGCTGTCTACAATGAGCAGTTCTTC.

The chain links TRBV7-8 to TRBJ2-5, with a possible D match to TRBD2 (5 bases). TRBJ2-7 explains the end of the DNA better; the J call may be wrong. CDR1 is SGHVS, CDR2 FQNEAQ, per germline. The length of the CDR3 is 16 residues. The CDR3: CASSLFFDGLSDEQYF. CDR3 sequence (DNA): TGTGCCAGCAGCTTATTTTTCGACGGACTCTCGGACGAGCAGTACTTC.

The rearrangement links TRBV7-3 to TRBJ2-5; 13 bases are a match to TRBD2. With V trimmed by 5 bases and J by 5 bases, 5 bases remained unmatched. Germline V lookup: CDR1 SGHTA, CDR2 FQGTGA. CDR3 length: 15 amino acids. Here the CDR3 DNA reads TGTGCCAGCAGCCCCGGGACTAGCGGGGCTGAGACCCAGTACTTC. Protein: CASSPGTSGAETQYF.